The clone carrying this T cell receptor (beta chain) was picked up a small number of times. Antigen unknown. The sample is drawn from a study of OX40 agonist ivuxolimab in advanced cancers. Overall study context: Intravenous ivuxolimab was administered to patients every 2 weeks at 0.01 to 10 mg/kg. Cohort: around 83% men, mean age about 60, aged roughly 23 to 79.

At baseline, cycle 4 day 1, and cycle 7 day 1, blood was sampled. General study findings and limits: The mean number of expanded clones was higher in CD8+ T cells than in CD4+.

Produced via immunoSEQ multiplex PCR; TCRdb's table is partial and in-frame only. The top ten clones hold more than 0.25% of a sample with about 90,000 clones, roughly 93% of them seen once. The CDR3 consists of 13 residues. The ends were cut back, 3 bases at V and 12 bases at J, with 18 bases in the middle. The V gene's germline CDR1 is SQVTM and CDR2 ANQGSEA. The input for sequencing was CD4+ or CD8+ T cells sorted from blood, taken in a trial of the OX40 agonist ivuxolimab. This clonotype was sampled from an adult with an advanced solid tumor such as melanoma, head and neck, liver or kidney cancer. This chain joins TRBV29-1 and TRBJ2-1, with a tentative D call TRBD2 (6 bases). The CDR3 DNA sequence: TGCAGCGTTGATGGCCGGGGGACTTTGGGGCAGTTCTTC. The encoded protein is CSVDGRGTLGQFF.